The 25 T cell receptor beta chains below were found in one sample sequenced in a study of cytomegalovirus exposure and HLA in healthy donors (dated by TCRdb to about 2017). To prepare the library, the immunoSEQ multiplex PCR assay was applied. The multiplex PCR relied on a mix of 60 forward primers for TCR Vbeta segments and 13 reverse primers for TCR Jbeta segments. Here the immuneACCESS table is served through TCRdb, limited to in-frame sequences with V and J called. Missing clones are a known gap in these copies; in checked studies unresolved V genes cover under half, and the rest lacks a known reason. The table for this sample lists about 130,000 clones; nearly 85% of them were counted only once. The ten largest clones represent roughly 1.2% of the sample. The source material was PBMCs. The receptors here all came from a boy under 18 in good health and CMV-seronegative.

The CDR3 loop reads CAWGERFGSYNEQFF. The CDR3 DNA sequence: TGTGCCTGGGGGGAGCGGTTCGGGTCCTACAATGAGCAGTTCTTC. The chain uses TRBV30 and TRBJ2-1; D may be TRBD2 (5 bases). Germline CDR1 GTSNPN, CDR2 SVGIG (reference sequence). The CDR3 spans 15 residues. The V end lost 5 bases, the J end lost 1 base, and 15 bases lay between the germline ends.

The CDR3 region is CASSGRTGALNTEAFF. The CDR3 DNA reads as TGTGCCAGCAGCGGACGGACAGGGGCTCTGAACACTGAAGCTTTCTTT. The chain is built from TRBV13 and TRBJ1-1; 9 positions match TRBD1. The junction had 7 bases not matched to a gene; V was cut back by 5 bases and J by 0 bases. The CDR3 is 16 amino acids. Germline CDR1 and CDR2: PRHDT and FYEKMQ (reference sequence).

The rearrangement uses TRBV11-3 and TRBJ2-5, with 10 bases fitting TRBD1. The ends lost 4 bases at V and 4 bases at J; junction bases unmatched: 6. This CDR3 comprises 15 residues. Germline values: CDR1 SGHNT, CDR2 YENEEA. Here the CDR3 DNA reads TGTGCCAGCAGCTCCGTGACAGGGGGCGGAGAGACCCAGTACTTC. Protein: CASSSVTGGGETQYF.

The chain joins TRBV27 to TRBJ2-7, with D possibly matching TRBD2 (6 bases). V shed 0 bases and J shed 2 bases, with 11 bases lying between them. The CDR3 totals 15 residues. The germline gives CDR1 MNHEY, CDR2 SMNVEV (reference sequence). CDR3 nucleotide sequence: TGTGCCAGCAGTTTATCGAGGGACTGGACCTACGAGCAGTACTTC. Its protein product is CASSLSRDWTYEQYF.

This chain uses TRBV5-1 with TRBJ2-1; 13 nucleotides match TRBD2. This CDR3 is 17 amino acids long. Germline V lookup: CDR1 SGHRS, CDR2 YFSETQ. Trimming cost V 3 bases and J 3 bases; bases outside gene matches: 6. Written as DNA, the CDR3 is TGCGCCAGCAGCTCGGGACTAGCGGGACGGAACTACAATGAGCAGTTCTTC. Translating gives CASSSGLAGRNYNEQFF.

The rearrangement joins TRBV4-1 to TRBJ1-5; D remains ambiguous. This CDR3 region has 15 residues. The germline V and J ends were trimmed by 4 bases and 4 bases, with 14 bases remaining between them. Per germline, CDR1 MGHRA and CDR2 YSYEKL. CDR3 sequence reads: CASSPRVAINQPQHF. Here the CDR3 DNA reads TGCGCCAGCAGCCCCCGGGTAGCCATTAATCAGCCCCAGCATTTT.

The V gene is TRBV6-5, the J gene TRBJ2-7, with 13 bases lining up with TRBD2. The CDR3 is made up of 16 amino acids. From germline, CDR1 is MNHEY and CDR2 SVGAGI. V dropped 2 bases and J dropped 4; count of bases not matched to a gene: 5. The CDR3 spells CASSYTGLAGVYEQYF. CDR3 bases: TGTGCCAGCAGTTACACTGGACTAGCGGGAGTATACGAGCAGTACTTC.

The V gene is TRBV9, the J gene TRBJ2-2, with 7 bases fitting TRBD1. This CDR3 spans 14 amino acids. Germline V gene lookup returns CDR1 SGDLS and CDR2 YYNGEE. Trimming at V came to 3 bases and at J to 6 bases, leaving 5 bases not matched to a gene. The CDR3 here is CASSGTGAAGELFF. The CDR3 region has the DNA TGTGCCAGCAGCGGTACAGGGGCGGCCGGGGAGCTGTTTTTT.

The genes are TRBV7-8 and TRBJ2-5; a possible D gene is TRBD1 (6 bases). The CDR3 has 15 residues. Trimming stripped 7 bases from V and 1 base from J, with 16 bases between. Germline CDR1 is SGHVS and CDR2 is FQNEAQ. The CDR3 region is CASNPVGAFQETQYF. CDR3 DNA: TGTGCCAGCAACCCAGTGGGGGCTTTCCAAGAGACCCAGTACTTC.

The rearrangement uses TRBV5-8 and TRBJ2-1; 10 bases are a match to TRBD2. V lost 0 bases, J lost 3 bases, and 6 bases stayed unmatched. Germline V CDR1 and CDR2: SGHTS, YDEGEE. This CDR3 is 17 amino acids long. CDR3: CASSLGASGSVYNEQFF. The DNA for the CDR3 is TGTGCCAGCAGCTTGGGGGCTAGCGGGAGTGTCTACAATGAGCAGTTCTTC. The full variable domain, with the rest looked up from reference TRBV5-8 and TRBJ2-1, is EAGVTQSPTHLIKTRGQQATLRCSPISGHTSVYWYQQALGLGLQFLLWYDEGEERNRGNFPPRFSGRQFPNYSSELNVNALELEDSALYLCASSLGASGSVYNEQFFGPGTRLTVL.

The CDR3 sequence: CASSPPSGTGGGNQPQHF. The CDR3 bases are TGTGCCAGCAGCCCTCCTTCCGGGACGGGGGGCGGCAATCAGCCCCAGCATTTT. The chain couples TRBV7-2 to TRBJ1-5; D is possibly TRBD1 (6 bases). This CDR3 spans 18 amino acids. Trimming left V 5 bases short and J 2 bases short, with 22 bases between. Germline-derived CDR1 and CDR2 are SGHTA and FQGNSA. Looking up the rest from reference TRBV7-2 and TRBJ1-5 gives the full variable domain: GAGVSQSPSNKVTEKGKDVELRCDPISGHTALYWYRQSLGQGLEFLIYFQGNSAPDKSGLPSDRFSAERTGGSVSTLTIQRTQQEDSAVYLCASSPPSGTGGGNQPQHFGDGTRLSIL.

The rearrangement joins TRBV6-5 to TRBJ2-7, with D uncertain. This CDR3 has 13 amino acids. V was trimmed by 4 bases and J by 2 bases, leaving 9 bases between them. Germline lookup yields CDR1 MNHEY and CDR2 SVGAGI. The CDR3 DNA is TGTGCCAGCAGTTCGTCTCGCGCCTACGAGCAGTACTTC. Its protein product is CASSSSRAYEQYF.

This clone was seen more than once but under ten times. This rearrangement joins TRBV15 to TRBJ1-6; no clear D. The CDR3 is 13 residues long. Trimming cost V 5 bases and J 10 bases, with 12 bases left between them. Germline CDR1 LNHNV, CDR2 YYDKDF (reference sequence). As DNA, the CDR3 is TGTGCCACCAGCGGCGGACTCGCGTCACCCCTCCACTTT. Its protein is CATSGGLASPLHF.

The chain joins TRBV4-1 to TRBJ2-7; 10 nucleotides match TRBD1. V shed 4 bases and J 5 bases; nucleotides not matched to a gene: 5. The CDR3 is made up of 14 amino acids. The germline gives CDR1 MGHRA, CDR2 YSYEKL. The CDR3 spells CASSPVGTGDEQYF. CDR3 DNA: TGCGCCAGCAGCCCCGTAGGGACAGGGGACGAGCAGTACTTC.

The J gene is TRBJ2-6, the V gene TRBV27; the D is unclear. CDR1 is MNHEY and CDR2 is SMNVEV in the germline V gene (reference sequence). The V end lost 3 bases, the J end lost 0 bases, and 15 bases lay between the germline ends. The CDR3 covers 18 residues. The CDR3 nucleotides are TGTGCCAGCAGTTTCATTACAGTGATTAGCTCTGGGGCCAACGTCCTGACTTTC. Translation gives CASSFITVISSGANVLTF.

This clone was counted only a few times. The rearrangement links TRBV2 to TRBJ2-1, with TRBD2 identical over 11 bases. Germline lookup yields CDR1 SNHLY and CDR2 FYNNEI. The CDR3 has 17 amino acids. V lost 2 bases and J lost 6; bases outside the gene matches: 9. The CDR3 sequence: CASSELASGRKSNEQFF. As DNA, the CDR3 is TGTGCCAGCAGTGAATTGGCTAGCGGGAGGAAGAGCAATGAGCAGTTCTTC.

CDR3 bases: TGTGCCAGTAGTAACGCAGGGGAAATCCCTGAAGCTTTCTTT. Its translation: CASSNAGEIPEAFF. The V gene is TRBV19, the J gene TRBJ1-1, with D possibly being TRBD1 (6 bases). The CDR3 is 14 residues long. CDR1 is LNHDA, CDR2 SQIVND, per germline (reference sequence). V dropped 4 bases and J dropped 6 bases, with 15 bases sitting between them.

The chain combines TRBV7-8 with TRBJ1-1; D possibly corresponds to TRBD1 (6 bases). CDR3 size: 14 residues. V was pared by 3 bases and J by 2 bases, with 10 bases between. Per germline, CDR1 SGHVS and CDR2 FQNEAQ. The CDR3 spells CASSFLGGNTEAFF. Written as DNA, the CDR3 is TGTGCCAGCAGCTTTTTAGGGGGTAACACTGAAGCTTTCTTT.

CDR3: CASSDTPDRAGTEAFF. As DNA, the CDR3 is TGTGCCAGCAGCGACACCCCGGACAGGGCCGGGACTGAAGCTTTCTTT. The chain recombines TRBV6-4 with TRBJ1-1; 8 nucleotides line up with TRBD1. Trimming at V came to 6 bases and at J to 5 bases, leaving 14 bases not matched to a gene. Germline CDR1 and CDR2: MRHNA and SNTAGT. The CDR3 runs 16 residues.

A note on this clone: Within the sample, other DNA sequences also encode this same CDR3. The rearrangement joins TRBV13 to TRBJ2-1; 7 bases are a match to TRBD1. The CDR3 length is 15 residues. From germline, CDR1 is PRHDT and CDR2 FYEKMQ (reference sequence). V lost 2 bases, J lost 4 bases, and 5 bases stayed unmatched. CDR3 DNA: TGTGCCAGCAGCTTAAAGACAGGGCTATACAATGAGCAGTTCTTC. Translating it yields CASSLKTGLYNEQFF. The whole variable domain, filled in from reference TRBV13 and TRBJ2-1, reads AAGVIQSPRHLIKEKRETATLKCYPIPRHDTVYWYQQGPGQDPQFLISFYEKMQSDKGSIPDRFSAQQFSDYHSELNMSSLELGDSALYFCASSLKTGLYNEQFFGPGTRLTVL.

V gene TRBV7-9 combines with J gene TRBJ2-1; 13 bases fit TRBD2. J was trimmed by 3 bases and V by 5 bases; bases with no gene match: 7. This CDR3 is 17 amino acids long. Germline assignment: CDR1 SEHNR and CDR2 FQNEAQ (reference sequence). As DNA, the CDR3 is TGTGCCAGCAGCGTCGGACTAGCGGGAGTACTCTACAATGAGCAGTTCTTC. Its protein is CASSVGLAGVLYNEQFF. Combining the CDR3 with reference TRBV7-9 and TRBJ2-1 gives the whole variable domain DTGVSQNPRHKITKRGQNVTFRCDPISEHNRLYWYRQTLGQGPEFLTYFQNEAQLEKSRLLSDRFSAERPKGSFSTLEIQRTEQGDSAMYLCASSVGLAGVLYNEQFFGPGTRLTVL.

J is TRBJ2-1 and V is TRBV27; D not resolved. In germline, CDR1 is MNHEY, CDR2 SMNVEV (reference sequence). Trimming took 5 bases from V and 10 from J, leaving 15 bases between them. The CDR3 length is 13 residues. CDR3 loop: CASSTLHAGEQFF. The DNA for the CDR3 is TGTGCCAGCAGTACCCTTCACGCAGGAGAGCAGTTCTTC.

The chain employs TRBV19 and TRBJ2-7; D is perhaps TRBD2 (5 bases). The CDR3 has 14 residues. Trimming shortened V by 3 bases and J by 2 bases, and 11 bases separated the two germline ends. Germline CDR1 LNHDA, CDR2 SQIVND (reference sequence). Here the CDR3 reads CASSILSGPYEQYF. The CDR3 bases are TGTGCCAGTAGTATCCTAAGCGGTCCCTACGAGCAGTACTTC.

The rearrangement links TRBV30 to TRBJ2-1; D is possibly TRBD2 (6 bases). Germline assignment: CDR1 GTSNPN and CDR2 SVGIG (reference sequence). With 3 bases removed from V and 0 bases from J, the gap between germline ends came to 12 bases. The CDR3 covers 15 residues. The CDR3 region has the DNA TGTGCCTGGAGGGGACTCGAAAGCTCCTACAATGAGCAGTTCTTC. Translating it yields CAWRGLESSYNEQFF.

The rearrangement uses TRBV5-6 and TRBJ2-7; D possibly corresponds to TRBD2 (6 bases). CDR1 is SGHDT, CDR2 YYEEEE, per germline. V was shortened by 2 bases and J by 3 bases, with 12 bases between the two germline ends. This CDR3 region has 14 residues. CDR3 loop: CASSLRDLGYEQYF. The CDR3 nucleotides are TGTGCCAGCAGCTTAAGGGACTTAGGCTACGAGCAGTACTTC. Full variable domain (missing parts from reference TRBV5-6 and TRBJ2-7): DAGVTQSPTHLIKTRGQQVTLRCSPKSGHDTVSWYQQALGQGPQFIFQYYEEEERQRGNFPDRFSGHQFPNYSSELNVNALLLGDSALYLCASSLRDLGYEQYFGPGTRLTVT.